Listed below are T cell receptor beta chains from one sample, sequenced in a study of T-cell reconstitution after alpha-beta-depleted transplantation in children. TCRdb re-derived calls from the PCR reads in MiXCR, one entry per CDR3 protein. Of hundreds of thousands of distinct CDR3 sequences detected, around 17% appear once; the ten largest clones hold around 5.3%. The source material was PBMCs, mostly from graft donor cells, sampled 360 days after TCRalphabeta/CD19-depleted stem cell transplant. All receptors derive from a male patient aged 10 to 17 who had a stem cell transplant for acute lymphoblastic leukemia, so the T cells may come from the graft donor. CDR3s include the opening cysteine and the closing phenylalanine or tryptophan. The D gene is left open where the match is weak. Where a row states a size, it is once, few, many or the class of an expanded clone; other rows omit it.

d_call: TRBD1
v_call: TRBV18
j_call: TRBJ1-1
clone_size: NA
cdr3_nt: TGTGCCAGCTCAACACGACAGGGGGCTGGAGGTGAAGCTTTCTTT
cdr3_aa: CASSTRQGAGGEAFF

d_call: NA
v_call: TRBV20-1
j_call: TRBJ1-6
clone_size: few
cdr3_nt: TGCAGTGCTAGTTGGAGCTCCTATAATTCACCCCTCCACTTT
cdr3_aa: CSASWSSYNSPLHF

d_call: NA
v_call: TRBV12-3/TRBV12-4
j_call: TRBJ2-7
clone_size: NA
cdr3_nt: TGTGCCAGCAGTTCGACAACAGGGTTCTACGAGCAGTACTTC
cdr3_aa: CASSSTTGFYEQYF

d_call: NA
v_call: TRBV11-2
j_call: TRBJ2-2
clone_size: NA
cdr3_nt: TGTGCCAGCAGACTGCCCCTAGCTACCGGGGAGCTGTTTTTT
cdr3_aa: CASRLPLATGELFF

d_call: NA
v_call: TRBV4-2
j_call: TRBJ2-3
clone_size: NA
cdr3_nt: TGTGCCAGCAGCCAAGAAATGGGTCCAGATACGCAGTATTTT
cdr3_aa: CASSQEMGPDTQYF

d_call: NA
v_call: TRBV4-1
j_call: TRBJ2-5
clone_size: NA
cdr3_nt: TGCGCCAGCAGCCAAGACGGGCGGGAAGAGACCCAGTACTTC
cdr3_aa: CASSQDGREETQYF

d_call: TRBD1
v_call: TRBV19
j_call: TRBJ2-1
clone_size: NA
cdr3_nt: TGTGCCAGTAGTATAGATCCAGGGGGCTCCTACAATGAGCAGTTCTTC
cdr3_aa: CASSIDPGGSYNEQFF

d_call: TRBD1
v_call: TRBV5-1
j_call: TRBJ1-4
clone_size: NA
cdr3_nt: TGCGCCAGCAGATATTCGGGACAGGGGGCAAATGGTGAAAAACTGTTTTTT
cdr3_aa: CASRYSGQGANGEKLFF

d_call: TRBD1
v_call: TRBV6-2/TRBV6-3
j_call: TRBJ1-5
clone_size: NA
cdr3_nt: TGTGCCAGCAGCCCGGGACAGCGCTCACACAATCAGCCCCAGCATTTT
cdr3_aa: CASSPGQRSHNQPQHF

d_call: TRBD2
v_call: TRBV3-1
j_call: TRBJ2-7
clone_size: NA
cdr3_nt: TGTGCCAGCAGCCAAGATCTAGCGGGCTACGAGCAGTACTTC
cdr3_aa: CASSQDLAGYEQYF

d_call: NA
v_call: TRBV3-1
j_call: TRBJ2-7
clone_size: few
cdr3_nt: TGTGCCAGCAGCCAATACGACAGGCTAGGGTTCTACGAGCAGTACTTC
cdr3_aa: CASSQYDRLGFYEQYF

d_call: NA
v_call: TRBV21-1
j_call: TRBJ1-1
clone_size: NA
cdr3_nt: TGTGCCAGCAGCCCCTCCCTGGGCCTAATGAACACTGAAGCTTTCTTT
cdr3_aa: CASSPSLGLMNTEAFF

d_call: TRBD2
v_call: TRBV6-1
j_call: TRBJ2-7
clone_size: NA
cdr3_nt: TGTGCCAGCAAACGGGCGGGAGGGTCCTACGAGCAGTACTTC
cdr3_aa: CASKRAGGSYEQYF

d_call: NA
v_call: TRBV15
j_call: TRBJ2-7
clone_size: many
cdr3_nt: TGTGCCACCAGCAGAGGGGGGGAGGCGTACGAGCAGTACTTC
cdr3_aa: CATSRGGEAYEQYF

d_call: TRBD2
v_call: TRBV10-3
j_call: TRBJ2-5
clone_size: NA
cdr3_nt: TGTGCCATCAGTGAGTCATGGACTAGCGGGAAAGAGACCCAGTACTTC
cdr3_aa: CAISESWTSGKETQYF

d_call: NA
v_call: TRBV7-2
j_call: TRBJ2-3
clone_size: few
cdr3_nt: TGTGCCAGCAGCCCTACGCGTTCCGCAGATACGCAGTATTTT
cdr3_aa: CASSPTRSADTQYF

d_call: NA
v_call: TRBV6-5
j_call: TRBJ2-2
clone_size: NA
cdr3_nt: TGTGCCAGCAGTTTCCTCTGGCAGGGTAACACCGGGGAGCTGTTTTTT
cdr3_aa: CASSFLWQGNTGELFF

d_call: TRBD2
v_call: TRBV20-1
j_call: TRBJ2-7
clone_size: many
cdr3_nt: TGCAGTGCTAGAGTAGTATCCGGCGGGAGAGTTACGCAGCAGTACTTC
cdr3_aa: CSARVVSGGRVTQQYF

d_call: TRBD1
v_call: TRBV12-3/TRBV12-4
j_call: TRBJ1-2
clone_size: many
cdr3_nt: TGTGCCAGCAGTTTAGGGGGACAGGCATATGGCTACACCTTC
cdr3_aa: CASSLGGQAYGYTF

d_call: NA
v_call: TRBV5-6
j_call: TRBJ2-1
clone_size: NA
cdr3_nt: TGTGCCAGCAGCTTGGCCCTCGCCCATGAGCAGTTCTTC
cdr3_aa: CASSLALAHEQFF

d_call: NA
v_call: TRBV12-3/TRBV12-4
j_call: TRBJ2-7
clone_size: NA
cdr3_nt: TGTGCCAGCAGTTCGCAACAAATAACAGGGTTATACGAGCAGTACTTC
cdr3_aa: CASSSQQITGLYEQYF

d_call: NA
v_call: TRBV7-8
j_call: TRBJ1-5
clone_size: few
cdr3_nt: TGTGCCAGCAGCCCAAGAGAGGGAGCTCAGCCCCAGCATTTT
cdr3_aa: CASSPREGAQPQHF

d_call: NA
v_call: TRBV5-1
j_call: TRBJ1-2
clone_size: many
cdr3_nt: TGCGCCAGCAGCGCCTCCGGGACGGACGCTAGCTACTATGGCTACACCTTC
cdr3_aa: CASSASGTDASYYGYTF

d_call: TRBD2
v_call: TRBV19
j_call: TRBJ2-1
clone_size: few
cdr3_nt: TGTGCCAGTAGTGTTAGCGGGAGGAACAATGAGCAGTTCTTC
cdr3_aa: CASSVSGRNNEQFF

d_call: TRBD2
v_call: TRBV11-1
j_call: TRBJ2-1
clone_size: few
cdr3_nt: TGTGCCAGCAGCTTATTTTCTTATAGCGGGACTAATAATGATAATGAGCAGTTCTTC
cdr3_aa: CASSLFSYSGTNNDNEQFF

d_call: TRBD1
v_call: TRBV12-3/TRBV12-4
j_call: TRBJ2-2
clone_size: NA
cdr3_nt: TGTGCCACCTGGACAGGGCGCACCGGGGAGCTGTTTTTT
cdr3_aa: CATWTGRTGELFF

d_call: NA
v_call: TRBV4-1
j_call: TRBJ1-3
clone_size: many
cdr3_nt: TGCGCCAGCAGCCCCTTGGACCACTCTGGAAACACCATATATTTT
cdr3_aa: CASSPLDHSGNTIYF

d_call: NA
v_call: TRBV7-2
j_call: TRBJ2-2
clone_size: NA
cdr3_nt: TGTGCCAGCAGCCGCGCCGGGGTCACCGGGGAGCTGTTTTTT
cdr3_aa: CASSRAGVTGELFF

d_call: NA
v_call: TRBV4-1
j_call: TRBJ2-7
clone_size: NA
cdr3_nt: TGCGCCAGCAGCCAAGATATTCGGCAGGAGGGGTCTAGATGGGACAGCGGGCAGTACTTC
cdr3_aa: CASSQDIRQEGSRWDSGQYF

d_call: NA
v_call: TRBV25-1
j_call: TRBJ2-1
clone_size: NA
cdr3_nt: TGTGCCAGCAGTGAATATTTTCGGAGCTCCTACAATGAGCAGTTCTTC
cdr3_aa: CASSEYFRSSYNEQFF

d_call: TRBD2
v_call: TRBV7-2
j_call: TRBJ2-1
clone_size: few
cdr3_nt: TGTGCCAGCAGCGAGCAGGCGGGAGTAAATAATGAGCAGTTCTTC
cdr3_aa: CASSEQAGVNNEQFF

d_call: TRBD2
v_call: TRBV13
j_call: TRBJ2-3
clone_size: few
cdr3_nt: TGTGCCAGCAGCTTACTAGCGGGAGAACGGGGGGCGCAGTATTTT
cdr3_aa: CASSLLAGERGAQYF

d_call: NA
v_call: TRBV5-6
j_call: TRBJ1-5
clone_size: many
cdr3_nt: TGTGCCAGCAGCTTGTGGGGGTATCAGCCCCAGCATTTT
cdr3_aa: CASSLWGYQPQHF

d_call: TRBD2
v_call: TRBV20-1
j_call: TRBJ2-2
clone_size: once
cdr3_nt: TGCAGTGCTAGGGGGGGGTGGTTGGACACCGGGGAGCTGTTTTTT
cdr3_aa: CSARGGWLDTGELFF

d_call: NA
v_call: TRBV15
j_call: TRBJ2-5
clone_size: few
cdr3_nt: TGTGCCACCAGCAGAGATCGCCCAGAGACCCAGTACTTC
cdr3_aa: CATSRDRPETQYF

d_call: TRBD1
v_call: TRBV7-7
j_call: TRBJ2-3
clone_size: few
cdr3_nt: TGTGCCAGCAGCTCTACGATCGACAGGGGTGGTAGTACGCAGTATTTT
cdr3_aa: CASSSTIDRGGSTQYF

d_call: NA
v_call: TRBV6-5
j_call: TRBJ2-3
clone_size: NA
cdr3_nt: TGTGCCAGCAGTTACGAAGCGGACAGCACAGATACGCAGTATTTT
cdr3_aa: CASSYEADSTDTQYF

d_call: TRBD2
v_call: TRBV12-3/TRBV12-4
j_call: TRBJ2-2
clone_size: few
cdr3_nt: TGTGCCAGCACCCTCTGGACTAGCCGGGGGGAGCTGTTTTTT
cdr3_aa: CASTLWTSRGELFF

d_call: NA
v_call: TRBV12-3/TRBV12-4
j_call: TRBJ2-1
clone_size: many
cdr3_nt: TGTGCCAGCACGGACGGCGGCAATGAGCAGTTCTTC
cdr3_aa: CASTDGGNEQFF

d_call: NA
v_call: TRBV4-1
j_call: TRBJ1-4
clone_size: NA
cdr3_nt: TGCGCCAGCAGCCAAGTTCGAGTGACTAATGAAAAACTGTTTTTT
cdr3_aa: CASSQVRVTNEKLFF

d_call: NA
v_call: TRBV12-3/TRBV12-4
j_call: TRBJ2-1
clone_size: NA
cdr3_nt: TGTGCCAGTTCCCACGAGAATGAGCAGTTCTTC
cdr3_aa: CASSHENEQFF

d_call: NA
v_call: TRBV5-1
j_call: TRBJ2-1
clone_size: few
cdr3_nt: TGCGCCAGCAGCTTGGATAGCGGACGCTACAATGAGCAGTTCTTC
cdr3_aa: CASSLDSGRYNEQFF

d_call: NA
v_call: TRBV29-1
j_call: TRBJ1-4
clone_size: few
cdr3_nt: TGCAGCGCCTTAACAGGTGTAGCTAATGAAAAACTGTTTTTT
cdr3_aa: CSALTGVANEKLFF

d_call: TRBD2
v_call: TRBV7-6
j_call: TRBJ2-1
clone_size: NA
cdr3_nt: TGTGCCAGCAGCTTGGGTAGCGGGAGGTTTTTGGATGAGCAGTTCTTC
cdr3_aa: CASSLGSGRFLDEQFF